These 31 T cell receptor beta chains originate from one sample sequenced in a study of cytomegalovirus exposure and HLA in healthy donors. The PCR employed 60 Vbeta primers together with 13 Jbeta primers. Sequenced by immunoSEQ multiplex PCR; TCRdb stores in-frame clones only, minus some. The repertoire holds some 200,000 clones, with approximately 85% as singletons. Sequenced input: PBMCs. The receptors were sampled from a girl aged 10-17 years in good health and CMV-seropositive.

CDR3 bases: TGTGCCAGCAGCTTAGCTCCAAGCACCTACGAGCAGTACTTC. Translating it yields CASSLAPSTYEQYF. The chain uses TRBV11-2 and TRBJ2-7; no reliable D call. The CDR3 length is 14 residues. CDR1 SGHAT and CDR2 FQNNGV come from the germline V gene. Between the trimmed V and J ends, which lost 1 base and 2 bases, there was a span of 9 bases. The full variable domain, its missing parts supplied by reference TRBV11-2 and TRBJ2-7, is EAGVAQSPRYKIIEKRQSVAFWCNPISGHATLYWYQQILGQGPKLLIQFQNNGVVDDSQLPKDRFSAERLKGVDSTLKIQPAKLEDSAVYLCASSLAPSTYEQYFGPGTRLTVT.

V gene TRBV2 combines with J gene TRBJ1-4; TRBD1 aligns across 8 bases. This CDR3 contains 13 residues. After removal of 5 bases from V and 8 bases from J, the junction contained 4 bases not matched to a gene. The germline gives CDR1 SNHLY, CDR2 FYNNEI. CDR3 region: CASSFNRGEKLFF. Written as DNA, the CDR3 is TGTGCCAGCAGTTTTAACAGGGGGGAAAAACTGTTTTTT. The full variable domain, in which reference TRBV2 and TRBJ1-4 provide the parts outside the CDR3, is EPEVTQTPSHQVTQMGQEVILRCVPISNHLYFYWYRQILGQKVEFLVSFYNNEISEKSEIFDDQFSVERPDGSNFTLKIRSTKLEDSAMYFCASSFNRGEKLFFGSGTQLSVL.

The rearrangement joins TRBV9 to TRBJ2-1; 10 nucleotides match TRBD2. Germline loops: CDR1 SGDLS, CDR2 YYNGEE. This CDR3 spans 19 amino acids. After removal of 2 bases from V and 6 bases from J, the junction contained 17 bases not matched to a gene. CDR3 loop: CASSVWDKAALAGLNEQFF. The CDR3 DNA reads as TGTGCCAGCAGCGTCTGGGACAAGGCGGCACTAGCGGGGCTCAATGAGCAGTTCTTC.

The J gene is TRBJ2-7, the V gene TRBV7-9, with 9 bases aligning to TRBD1. Germline values: CDR1 SEHNR, CDR2 FQNEAQ (reference sequence). The CDR3 contains 17 residues. The V segment lost 5 bases and the J segment 7 bases; nucleotides outside the gene matches: 18. In nucleotides, the CDR3 is TGTGCCAGCAGCCCCTTCCCCGGCGGACAGGGGACGTGGGAGCAGTACTTC. This codes for CASSPFPGGQGTWEQYF.

This chain connects TRBV2 to TRBJ1-1; 8 nucleotides agree with TRBD1. V was pared by 6 bases and J by 1 base, with 1 base of the junction left unmatched. The CDR3 runs 13 residues. The germline V gene encodes CDR1 SNHLY and CDR2 FYNNEI. The CDR3 here is CASSGQGNTEAFF. The DNA for the CDR3 is TGTGCCAGCAGCGGACAGGGGAACACTGAAGCTTTCTTT.

V is TRBV9 and J is TRBJ1-2; the match to TRBD1 covers 7 bases. The CDR3 is 14 residues long. Trimming removed 0 bases from V and 6 bases from J; junction bases left unmatched: 5. CDR1 is SGDLS, CDR2 YYNGEE, per germline. CDR3 protein: CASSVVDRAHGYTF. CDR3 nucleotide sequence: TGTGCCAGCAGCGTAGTTGACAGGGCCCATGGCTACACCTTC. The whole variable domain, filled in from reference TRBV9 and TRBJ1-2, reads DSGVTQTPKHLITATGQRVTLRCSPRSGDLSVYWYQQSLDQGLQFLIQYYNGEERAKGNILERFSAQQFPDLHSELNLSSLELGDSALYFCASSVVDRAHGYTFGSGTRLTVV.

The CDR3 DNA sequence: TGTGCCAGCAGTTACGCCGGGACTAGCGGGGTCGAGACCCAGTACTTC. Its protein product is CASSYAGTSGVETQYF. V is TRBV6-5 and J is TRBJ2-5, with 13 bases that match TRBD2. CDR3 size: 16 residues. Germline lookup yields CDR1 MNHEY and CDR2 SVGAGI. Losses at the gene ends were 2 bases for V and 5 bases for J; bases not matched to a gene: 5.

This chain links TRBV7-2 with TRBJ2-7; the D is unclear. Germline CDR1 reads SGHTA; CDR2 reads FQGNSA. This CDR3 region has 11 residues. V gave up 5 bases and J gave up 2 bases, with 4 bases separating them. CDR3 residues: CASSPAYEQYF. In DNA form, the CDR3 reads TGTGCCAGCAGCCCCGCCTACGAGCAGTACTTC.

The genes are TRBV9 and TRBJ2-4; 9 nucleotides line up with TRBD1. J gave up 1 base and V 4 bases, and 6 bases lay outside the gene matches. The CDR3 covers 16 residues. Germline CDR1 is SGDLS and CDR2 is YYNGEE. CDR3 loop: CASSPQTGGAKNIQYF. The DNA for the CDR3 is TGTGCCAGCAGCCCCCAGACAGGGGGGGCCAAAAACATTCAGTACTTC.

The chain recombines TRBV4-3 with TRBJ2-2, with TRBD2 as a possible D gene (7 bases). The CDR3 contains 15 residues. The V gene lost 0 bases and the J gene lost 9 bases, with 14 bases spanning the gap. CDR1 is LGHNA, CDR2 YSLEER, per germline. The CDR3 DNA follows: TGCGCCAGCAGCCAAGAGGGGGGGCCGCCTCGGGAGCTGTTTTTT. This gives the protein CASSQEGGPPRELFF.

The chain joins TRBV19 to TRBJ1-2; no clear D. Germline V gives CDR1 LNHDA, CDR2 SQIVND (reference sequence). The V end lost 3 bases, the J end lost 10 bases, and 21 bases lay between the germline ends. The CDR3 has 15 amino acids. CDR3 residues: CASSIMTFGVAAYTF. Here the CDR3 DNA reads TGTGCCAGTAGTATCATGACATTCGGGGTAGCCGCCTACACCTTC. Based on the CDR3 plus reference TRBV19 and TRBJ1-2, the full variable domain is DGGITQSPKYLFRKEGQNVTLSCEQNLNHDAMYWYRQDPGQGLRLIYYSQIVNDFQKGDIAEGYSVSREKKESFPLTVTSAQKNPTAFYLCASSIMTFGVAAYTFGSGTRLTVV.

The chain has TRBV18 and TRBJ2-2, with unresolved D. With 6 bases removed from V and 6 bases from J, the gap between germline ends came to 8 bases. The CDR3 is 12 amino acids. Germline loops: CDR1 KGHSH, CDR2 LQKENI. This CDR3 is CASSPRSGELFF. In nucleotides, the CDR3 is TGTGCCAGCTCCCCCAGATCCGGGGAGCTGTTTTTT. The whole variable domain, filled in from reference TRBV18 and TRBJ2-2, reads NAGVMQNPRHLVRRRGQEARLRCSPMKGHSHVYWYRQLPEEGLKFMVYLQKENIIDESGMPKERFSAEFPKEGPSILRIQQVVRGDSAAYFCASSPRSGELFFGEGSRLTVL.

V gene TRBV2 combines with J gene TRBJ2-7, with D perhaps TRBD1 (6 bases). The CDR3 length is 16 residues. CDR1 and CDR2 from the germline V gene are SNHLY and FYNNEI. Trimming took off 6 bases at V and 3 bases at J, with 21 bases between the two ends. The CDR3 nucleotides are TGTGCCAGCAGCAAAGCTGGCCCCATAGGGGGCTACGAGCAGTACTTC. Translated, it gives CASSKAGPIGGYEQYF. Full variable domain (outside the CDR3, taken from reference TRBV2 and TRBJ2-7): EPEVTQTPSHQVTQMGQEVILRCVPISNHLYFYWYRQILGQKVEFLVSFYNNEISEKSEIFDDQFSVERPDGSNFTLKIRSTKLEDSAMYFCASSKAGPIGGYEQYFGPGTRLTVT.

Concerning this clone: Other DNA sequences of this sample code for an identical CDR3. The chain couples TRBV4-1 to TRBJ1-2; D remains ambiguous. Germline values: CDR1 MGHRA, CDR2 YSYEKL. V lost 1 base to trimming and J lost 1 base, with 16 bases between them. The CDR3 covers 17 residues. CDR3 protein: CASSQVSSDRFNYGYTF. The CDR3 DNA reads TGCGCCAGCAGCCAAGTCTCTTCAGATCGATTTAACTATGGCTACACCTTC.

V usage is TRBV5-4 and J usage is TRBJ1-2, with 8 bases aligning to TRBD1. V shed 4 bases, J shed 4 bases, and the junction held 12 bases outside the gene matches. The germline V gene encodes CDR1 SGHNT and CDR2 YYREEE (reference sequence). The CDR3 runs 16 residues. The CDR3 spells CASSPIGTGFGYGYTF. The DNA of the CDR3 is TGTGCCAGCAGCCCGATCGGGACAGGTTTTGGCTATGGCTACACCTTC.

V usage is TRBV6-6 and J usage is TRBJ2-1; D is possibly TRBD2 (6 bases). CDR3 length: 11 residues. Germline CDR1 MNHNY, CDR2 SVGAGI (reference sequence). The ends were cut back, 6 bases at V and 8 bases at J, with 8 bases in the middle. The CDR3 DNA reads as TGTGCCAGCAGCCGACTAGATGAGCAGTTCTTC. It yields the protein CASSRLDEQFF.

A note on this clone: The DNA is left out, because the CDR3 cannot be placed on it with certainty; the CDR3 is given as TCRdb lists it. V is TRBV27 and J is TRBJ2-7; the table assigns TRBD1, which was not confirmed against the DNA. CDR1 and CDR2 from the germline V gene are MNHEY and SMNVEV (reference sequence). With termini counted, the CDR3 has 14 amino acids. CDR3 protein: CASSSSDSPYEQYF.

This chain uses TRBV5-4 with TRBJ2-2; 8 nucleotides align to TRBD2. The CDR3 covers 18 residues. Germline V lookup: CDR1 SGHNT, CDR2 YYREEE (reference sequence). J was trimmed by 5 bases and V by 4 bases; bases with no gene match: 16. CDR3 sequence reads: CASSQQLGGGSETGELFF. DNA of the CDR3: TGTGCCAGCAGCCAACAATTGGGCGGGGGGTCGGAGACCGGGGAGCTGTTTTTT.

The genes are TRBV19 and TRBJ2-1, with a possible D match to TRBD2 (6 bases). Germline CDR1 LNHDA, CDR2 SQIVND (reference sequence). The V end was cut by 6 bases, the J end by 1 base, with 16 bases between. This CDR3 has 16 amino acids. The CDR3, as DNA: TGTGCCAGTAGAAAAATAGGGGACTCTTCCTACAATGAGCAGTTCTTC. This codes for CASRKIGDSSYNEQFF.

The table lists this clone with a count of one. J is TRBJ1-2 and V is TRBV9, with 7 positions matching TRBD1. The length of the CDR3 is 15 residues. Germline V gene sequence: CDR1 SGDLS, CDR2 YYNGEE. The V gene end was trimmed by 0 bases and the J gene end by 7 bases; junction bases not matched to a gene: 9. For the CDR3, the DNA is TGTGCCAGCAGCGTAGGGGCCTCGGGGACAGCTGGCTACACCTTC. This sequence encodes CASSVGASGTAGYTF.

This clone was seen just once. This chain links TRBV7-9 with TRBJ2-5, with 9 bases matching TRBD2. Germline V gene lookup returns CDR1 SEHNR and CDR2 FQNEAQ (reference sequence). The ends lost 1 base at V and 7 bases at J; junction bases unmatched: 10. This CDR3 is built from 16 residues. CDR3 protein: CASSLGRGLAMGTQYF. Written as DNA, the CDR3 is TGTGCCAGCAGCTTAGGCCGGGGACTAGCTATGGGGACCCAGTACTTC. Supplemented by reference TRBV7-9 and TRBJ2-5, the full variable domain reads DTGVSQNPRHKITKRGQNVTFRCDPISEHNRLYWYRQTLGQGPEFLTYFQNEAQLEKSRLLSDRFSAERPKGSFSTLEIQRTEQGDSAMYLCASSLGRGLAMGTQYFGPGTRLLVL.

The chain employs TRBV12-5 and TRBJ2-3; weak D call: TRBD2 (5 bases). The V end was cut by 1 base, the J end by 5 bases, with 10 bases between. Germline CDR1 LGHNT, CDR2 FRNRAP. This CDR3 has 14 residues. CDR3 loop: CASGLGGGRDTQYF. For the CDR3, the DNA is TGTGCTAGTGGTTTGGGAGGCGGGCGAGATACGCAGTATTTT. Full variable domain (missing parts from reference TRBV12-5 and TRBJ2-3): DARVTQTPRHKVTEMGQEVTMRCQPILGHNTVFWYRQTMMQGLELLAYFRNRAPLDDSGMPKDRFSAEMPDATLATLKIQPSEPRDSAVYFCASGLGGGRDTQYFGPGTRLTVL.

V usage is TRBV7-6 and J usage is TRBJ2-3; 9 bases align to TRBD2. The CDR3 contains 16 residues. Trimming at V came to 5 bases and at J to 2 bases, leaving 8 bases not matched to a gene. Germline V gene data show CDR1 as SGHVS and CDR2 as FNYEAQ. CDR3 in DNA: TGTGCCAGCAGCACCCGACTAGCGGACTCCACAGATACGCAGTATTTT. It yields the protein CASSTRLADSTDTQYF.

The V and J genes are TRBV4-1 and TRBJ2-3, with 10 bases aligning to TRBD2. The V gene's germline CDR1 is MGHRA and CDR2 YSYEKL. V dropped 2 bases and J dropped 2; count of bases not matched to a gene: 7. The CDR3 runs 17 residues. CDR3 loop: CASSQPLAGALTDTQYF. The CDR3 region has the DNA TGCGCCAGCAGCCAACCCCTAGCGGGGGCCCTCACAGATACGCAGTATTTT.

This clone was counted a few times. V is TRBV4-3 and J is TRBJ2-1; 7 nucleotides match TRBD2. The CDR3 extends over 16 amino acids. V was pared by 1 base and J by 5 bases, with 8 bases of the junction left unmatched. Germline V CDR1 and CDR2: LGHNA, YSLEER. CDR3: CASSQGGGWGDNEQFF. The CDR3 coding sequence is TGCGCCAGCAGCCAAGGGGGGGGTTGGGGGGACAATGAGCAGTTCTTC.

V gene TRBV4-3 combines with J gene TRBJ2-3; D gene unclear. The V end lost 1 base, the J end lost 2 bases, and 13 bases lay between the germline ends. This CDR3 spans 16 amino acids. Germline V CDR1 and CDR2: LGHNA, YSLEER. In nucleotides, the CDR3 is TGCGCCAGCAGCCAAGGTATAGCCCTACCCACAGATACGCAGTATTTT. It specifies CASSQGIALPTDTQYF.

The chain combines TRBV6-1 with TRBJ1-1; 9 positions match TRBD1. The CDR3 has 14 amino acids. With 5 bases clipped from V and 11 bases from J, the junction kept 12 bases outside the gene matches. Per the germline V gene, CDR1 is MNHNS and CDR2 is SASEGT. This chain's CDR3 is CASSPPGGTGRAFF. DNA of the CDR3: TGTGCCAGCAGTCCCCCGGGTGGGACAGGGCGGGCTTTCTTT.

The rearrangement joins TRBV19 to TRBJ2-7, with D tentatively TRBD1 (5 bases). The germline gives CDR1 LNHDA, CDR2 SQIVND (reference sequence). The germline V and J ends were trimmed by 1 base and 4 bases, with 14 bases remaining between them. There are 15 residues in the CDR3. Here the CDR3 DNA reads TGTGCCAGTAGTATAGGGCAGGGAATGGGGTACGAGCAGTACTTC. Amino acid sequence: CASSIGQGMGYEQYF.

This chain connects TRBV15 to TRBJ1-1; no firm D call. The V gene's germline CDR1 is LNHNV and CDR2 YYDKDF (reference sequence). Trimming shortened V by 0 bases and J by 1 base, and 6 bases separated the two germline ends. The CDR3 length is 14 residues. The CDR3 sequence is CATSRDAENTEAFF. CDR3 bases: TGTGCCACCAGCAGAGACGCAGAGAACACTGAAGCTTTCTTT.

The V call is TRBV4-2, the J call TRBJ2-2; 11 positions match TRBD2. Losses at the gene ends were 0 bases for V and 8 bases for J; bases not matched to a gene: 8. In germline, CDR1 is LGHNA, CDR2 YNFKEQ. The CDR3 has 17 amino acids. CDR3 amino acids: CASSQDGLAGGFGELFF. Here the CDR3 DNA reads TGTGCCAGCAGCCAAGATGGTCTAGCGGGGGGTTTTGGGGAGCTGTTTTTT.

The chain has TRBV4-2 and TRBJ2-4; a possible D gene is TRBD2 (5 bases). The ends were cut back, 6 bases at V and 8 bases at J, with 11 bases in the middle. The V gene's germline CDR1 is LGHNA and CDR2 YNFKEQ. CDR3 length: 12 residues. This chain's CDR3 is CASRALGDIQYF. As DNA, the CDR3 is TGTGCCAGCAGGGCACTAGGAGACATTCAGTACTTC.